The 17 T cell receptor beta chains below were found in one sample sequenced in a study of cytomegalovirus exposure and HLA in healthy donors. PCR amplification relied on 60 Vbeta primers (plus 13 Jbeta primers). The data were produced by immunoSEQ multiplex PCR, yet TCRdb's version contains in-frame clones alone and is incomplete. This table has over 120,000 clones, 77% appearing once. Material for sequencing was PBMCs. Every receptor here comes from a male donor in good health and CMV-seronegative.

The CDR3 loop reads CASSPVGDRDLRGNGETQYF. The CDR3 DNA sequence: TGTGCCAGCTCGCCGGTGGGGGACAGGGACCTCCGAGGGAACGGAGAGACCCAGTACTTC. This rearrangement joins TRBV21-1 to TRBJ2-5; the table's D call of TRBD1 was not tested on the DNA. TRBV21-1 is recorded as a pseudogene. This CDR3 has 20 residues.

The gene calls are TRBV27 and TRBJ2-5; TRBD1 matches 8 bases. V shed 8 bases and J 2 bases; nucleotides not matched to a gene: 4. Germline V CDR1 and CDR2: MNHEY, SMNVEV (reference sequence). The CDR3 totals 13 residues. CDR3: CASGDRGQETQYF. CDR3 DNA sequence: TGTGCCAGCGGTGACAGGGGACAAGAGACCCAGTACTTC.

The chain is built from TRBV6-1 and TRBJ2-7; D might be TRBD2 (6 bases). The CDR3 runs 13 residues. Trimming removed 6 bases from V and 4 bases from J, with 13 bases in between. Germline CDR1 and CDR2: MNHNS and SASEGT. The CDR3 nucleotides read TGTGCCAGCAGCGGATCCGGGGGTTACGAGCAGTACTTC. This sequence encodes CASSGSGGYEQYF.

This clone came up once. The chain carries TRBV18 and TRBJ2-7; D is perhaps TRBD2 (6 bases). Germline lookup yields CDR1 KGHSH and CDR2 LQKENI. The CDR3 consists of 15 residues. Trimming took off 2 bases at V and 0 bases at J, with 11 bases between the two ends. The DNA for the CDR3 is TGTGCCAGCTCACCAAGATGGGACTCCTCCTACGAGCAGTACTTC. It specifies CASSPRWDSSYEQYF. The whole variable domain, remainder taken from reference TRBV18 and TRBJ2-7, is NAGVMQNPRHLVRRRGQEARLRCSPMKGHSHVYWYRQLPEEGLKFMVYLQKENIIDESGMPKERFSAEFPKEGPSILRIQQVVRGDSAAYFCASSPRWDSSYEQYFGPGTRLTVT.

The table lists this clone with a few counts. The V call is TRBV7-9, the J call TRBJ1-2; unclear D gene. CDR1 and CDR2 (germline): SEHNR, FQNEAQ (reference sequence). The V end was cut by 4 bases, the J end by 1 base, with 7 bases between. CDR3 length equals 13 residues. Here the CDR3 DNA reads TGTGCCAGCAGCTCTGAGATTAACTATGGCTACACCTTC. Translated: CASSSEINYGYTF. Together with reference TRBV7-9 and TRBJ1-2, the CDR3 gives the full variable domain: DTGVSQNPRHKITKRGQNVTFRCDPISEHNRLYWYRQTLGQGPEFLTYFQNEAQLEKSRLLSDRFSAERPKGSFSTLEIQRTEQGDSAMYLCASSSEINYGYTFGSGTRLTVV.

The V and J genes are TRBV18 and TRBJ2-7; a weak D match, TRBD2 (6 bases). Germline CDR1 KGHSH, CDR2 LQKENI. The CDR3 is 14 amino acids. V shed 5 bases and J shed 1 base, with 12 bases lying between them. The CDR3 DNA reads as TGTGCCAGCTCAGGTAGCGGCGTTTCCTACGAGCAGTACTTC. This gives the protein CASSGSGVSYEQYF.

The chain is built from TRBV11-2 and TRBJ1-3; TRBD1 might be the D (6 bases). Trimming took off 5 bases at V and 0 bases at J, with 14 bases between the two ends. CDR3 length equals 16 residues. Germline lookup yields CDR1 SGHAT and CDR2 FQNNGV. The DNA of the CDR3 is TGTGCCAGCAGCCGAGTACAGGGCCCCTCTGGAAACACCATATATTTT. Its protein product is CASSRVQGPSGNTIYF.

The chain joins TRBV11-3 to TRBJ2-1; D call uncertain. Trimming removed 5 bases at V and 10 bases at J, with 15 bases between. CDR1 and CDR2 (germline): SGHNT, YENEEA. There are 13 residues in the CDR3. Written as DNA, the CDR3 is TGTGCCAGCAGCCCAGGATCAGCTGGAGAGCAGTTCTTC. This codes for CASSPGSAGEQFF.

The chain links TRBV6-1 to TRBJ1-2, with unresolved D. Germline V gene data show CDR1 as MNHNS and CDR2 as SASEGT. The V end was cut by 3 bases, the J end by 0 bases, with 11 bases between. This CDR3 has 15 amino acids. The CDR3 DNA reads TGTGCCAGCAGTGACCGACATCAGGCTAACTATGGCTACACCTTC. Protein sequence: CASSDRHQANYGYTF.

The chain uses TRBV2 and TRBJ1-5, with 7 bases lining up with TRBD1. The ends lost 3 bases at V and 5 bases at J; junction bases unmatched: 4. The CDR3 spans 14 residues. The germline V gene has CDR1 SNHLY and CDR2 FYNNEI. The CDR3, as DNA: TGTGCCAGCAGTGACGGGCAGGGGGATCAGCCCCAGCATTTT. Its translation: CASSDGQGDQPQHF.

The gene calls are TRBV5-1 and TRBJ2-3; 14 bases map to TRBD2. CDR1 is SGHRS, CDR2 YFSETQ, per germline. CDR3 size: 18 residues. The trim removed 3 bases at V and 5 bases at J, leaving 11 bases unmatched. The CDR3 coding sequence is TGCGCCAGCAGCTCAGGGGGCGCGACTAGCGGGAGGGGAGATACGCAGTATTTT. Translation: CASSSGGATSGRGDTQYF.

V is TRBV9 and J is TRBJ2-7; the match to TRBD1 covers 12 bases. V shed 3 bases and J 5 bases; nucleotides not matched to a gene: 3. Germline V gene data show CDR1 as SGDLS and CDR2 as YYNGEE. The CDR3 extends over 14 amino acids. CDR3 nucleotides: TGTGCCAGCAGCGGGGGACAGGGGGCAAACGAGCAGTACTTC. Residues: CASSGGQGANEQYF.

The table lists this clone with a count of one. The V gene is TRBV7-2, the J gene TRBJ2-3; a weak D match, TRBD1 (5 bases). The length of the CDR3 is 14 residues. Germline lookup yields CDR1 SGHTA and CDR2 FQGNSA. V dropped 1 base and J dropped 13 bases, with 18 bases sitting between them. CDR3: CASSLEGVGIREYF. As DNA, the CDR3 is TGTGCCAGCAGCTTAGAAGGGGTAGGAATACGGGAGTATTTT. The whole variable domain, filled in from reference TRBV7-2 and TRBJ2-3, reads GAGVSQSPSNKVTEKGKDVELRCDPISGHTALYWYRQSLGQGLEFLIYFQGNSAPDKSGLPSDRFSAERTGGSVSTLTIQRTQQEDSAVYLCASSLEGVGIREYFGPGTRLTVL.

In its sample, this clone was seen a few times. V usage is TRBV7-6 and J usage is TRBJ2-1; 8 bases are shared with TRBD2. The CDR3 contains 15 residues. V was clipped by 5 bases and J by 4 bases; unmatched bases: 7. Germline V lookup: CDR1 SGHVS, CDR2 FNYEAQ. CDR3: CASSPGREVYNEQFF. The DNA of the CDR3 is TGTGCCAGCAGCCCCGGGCGGGAGGTGTACAATGAGCAGTTCTTC.

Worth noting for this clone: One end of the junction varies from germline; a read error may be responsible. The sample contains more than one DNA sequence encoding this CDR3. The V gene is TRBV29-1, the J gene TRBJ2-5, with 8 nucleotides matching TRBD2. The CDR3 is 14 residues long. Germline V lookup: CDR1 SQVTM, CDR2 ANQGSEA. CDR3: CSVRTSTFQETQYF. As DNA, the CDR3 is TGCAGCGTTCGGACTAGCACGTTCCAAGAGACTCAGTACTTC.

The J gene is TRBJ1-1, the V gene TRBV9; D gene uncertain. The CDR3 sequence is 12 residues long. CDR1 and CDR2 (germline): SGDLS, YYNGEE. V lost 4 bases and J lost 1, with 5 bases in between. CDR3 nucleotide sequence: TGTGCCAGCAGCAGAGCGAACACTGAAGCTTTCTTT. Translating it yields CASSRANTEAFF.

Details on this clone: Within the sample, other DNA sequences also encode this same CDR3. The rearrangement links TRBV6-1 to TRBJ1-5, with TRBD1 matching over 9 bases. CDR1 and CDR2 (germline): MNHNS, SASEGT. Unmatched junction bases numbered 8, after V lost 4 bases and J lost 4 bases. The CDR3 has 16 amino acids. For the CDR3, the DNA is TGTGCCAGCAGTGGAACAGGGGGCATATTTAATCAGCCCCAGCATTTT. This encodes CASSGTGGIFNQPQHF.